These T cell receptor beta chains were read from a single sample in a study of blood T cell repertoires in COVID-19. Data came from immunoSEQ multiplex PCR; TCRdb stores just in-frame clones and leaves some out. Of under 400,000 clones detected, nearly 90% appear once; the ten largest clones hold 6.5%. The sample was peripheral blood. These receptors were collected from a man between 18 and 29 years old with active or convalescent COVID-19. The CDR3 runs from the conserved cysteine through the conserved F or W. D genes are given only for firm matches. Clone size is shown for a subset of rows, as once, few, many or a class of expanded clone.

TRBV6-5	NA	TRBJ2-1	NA	TGTGCCAGCAGCTACCCTGGGGCGGGGAATGAGCAGTTCTTC	CASSYPGAGNEQFF
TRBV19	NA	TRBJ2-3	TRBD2	TGTGCCAGTAGTATGCTAGCGGGAGGTCACACAGATACGCAGTATTTT	CASSMLAGGHTDTQYF
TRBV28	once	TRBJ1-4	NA	TGTGCCAGTACTCCGGGGGGCACTAATGAAAAACTGTTTTTT	CASTPGGTNEKLFF
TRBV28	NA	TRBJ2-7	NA	TGTGCCAGCAGCAATAGACTGGCTACCTACGAGCAGTACTTC	CASSNRLATYEQYF
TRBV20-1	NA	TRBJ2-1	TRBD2	TGCAGTGCTAGTGGGGACTGGGGGGGTGAGCAGTTCTTC	CSASGDWGGEQFF
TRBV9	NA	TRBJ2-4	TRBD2	TGTGCCAGCAGCGTCAGCGGGGGGGCGGGCAAAAACATTCAGTACTTC	CASSVSGGAGKNIQYF
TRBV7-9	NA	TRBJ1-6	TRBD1	TGTGCCAGCAGCATGGACAGGAGCTCCTATAATTCACCCCTCCACTTT	CASSMDRSSYNSPLHF
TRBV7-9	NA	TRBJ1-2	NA	TGTGCCAGCAGCCCCACAGACTACCCCCGCGTCCACTATGGCTACACCTTC	CASSPTDYPRVHYGYTF
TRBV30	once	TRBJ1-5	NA	TGTGCCTGGAGTACCCAACTTCACCAGCCCCAGCATTTT	CAWSTQLHQPQHF
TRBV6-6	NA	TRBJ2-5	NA	TGTGCCAGCAGTTACGTCCCTAGCGTTCTGGGGGAGACCCAGTACTTC	CASSYVPSVLGETQYF
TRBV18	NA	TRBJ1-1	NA	TGTGCCAGCTCACCTCAGGGATCGAACACTGAAGCTTTCTTT	CASSPQGSNTEAFF
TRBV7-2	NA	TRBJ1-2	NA	TGTGCCAGCAGCTTAGACGGGGGTAACTATGGCTACACCTTC	CASSLDGGNYGYTF
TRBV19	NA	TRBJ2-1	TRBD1	TGTGCCAGCCAGGGGGATAATGAGCAGTTCTTC	CASQGDNEQFF
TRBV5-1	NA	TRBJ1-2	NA	TGCGCCAGCAGCTTTATCAGGGCCGACAACTATGGCTACACCTTC	CASSFIRADNYGYTF
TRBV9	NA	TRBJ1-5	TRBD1	TGTGCCAGCCATTTCCGGCCCAGGGGGTGGTTAAGAAGCAATCAGCCCCAGCATTTT	CASHFRPRGWLRSNQPQHF
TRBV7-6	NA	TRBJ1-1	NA	TGTGCCAGCAGCTTAGCGGTGACAGTGAACACTGAAGCTTTCTTT	CASSLAVTVNTEAFF
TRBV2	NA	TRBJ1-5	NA	TGTGCCAGCAGTGATCAGGGAATCGGCAATCAGCCCCAGCATTTT	CASSDQGIGNQPQHF
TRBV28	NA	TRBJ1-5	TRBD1	TGTGCCAGCAGTATACCACAGGGGAATCAGCCCCAGCATTTT	CASSIPQGNQPQHF
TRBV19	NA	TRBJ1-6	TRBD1	TGTGCCAGTACACCGGACAGGGAGTATTCACCCCTCCACTTT	CASTPDREYSPLHF
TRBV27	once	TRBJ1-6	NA	TGTGCCAGCAGTCGACAGAGCTCCTATAATTCACCCCTCCACTTT	CASSRQSSYNSPLHF
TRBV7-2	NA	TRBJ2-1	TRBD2	TGTGCCAGCAGCTTAGTCGGACTAGCGGGGGGGCTGGGTGAGCAGTTCTTC	CASSLVGLAGGLGEQFF
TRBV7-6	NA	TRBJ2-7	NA	TGTGCCAGCAGCTTACGGCTAGGAGCCTACGAGCAGTACTTC	CASSLRLGAYEQYF
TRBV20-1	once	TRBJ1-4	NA	TGCAGTGCTAGTCGGGACACCCTTGCAACTAATGAAAAACTGTTTTTT	CSASRDTLATNEKLFF
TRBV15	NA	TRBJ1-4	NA	TGTGCCACCAGCAGAGATAAAGATCCGAGTAATGAAAAACTGTTTTTT	CATSRDKDPSNEKLFF
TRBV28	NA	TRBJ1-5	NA	TGTGCCAGCAGTTTATACCGGGACACAGGCAATCAGCCCCAGCATTTT	CASSLYRDTGNQPQHF
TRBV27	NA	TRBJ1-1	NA	TGTGCCAGCGGGTCTACAGGAAACATGAACACTGAAGCTTTCTTT	CASGSTGNMNTEAFF
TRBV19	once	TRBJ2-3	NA	TGTGCCAGTAGAGCCCTCGGGAGAACTACTACAGATACGCAGTATTTT	CASRALGRTTTDTQYF
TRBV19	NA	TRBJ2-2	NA	TGTGCCAGCAAAGTAGCAAATACGAACACCGGGGAGCTGTTTTTT	CASKVANTNTGELFF
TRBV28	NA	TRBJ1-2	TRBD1	TGTGCCAGCAGTTTTTCGGACAGGCGCTATGGCTACACCTTC	CASSFSDRRYGYTF
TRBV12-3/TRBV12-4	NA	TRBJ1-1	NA	TGTGCCAGCACAGACTACACTGAAGCTTTCTTT	CASTDYTEAFF
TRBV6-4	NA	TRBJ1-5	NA	TGTGCCAGCAGTGACTGGAGCTGGAGAGAACAGCCCCAGCATTTT	CASSDWSWREQPQHF
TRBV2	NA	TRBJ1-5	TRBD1	TGTGCCAGTAGGACAGGGGCGAGCAATCAGCCCCAGCATTTT	CASRTGASNQPQHF